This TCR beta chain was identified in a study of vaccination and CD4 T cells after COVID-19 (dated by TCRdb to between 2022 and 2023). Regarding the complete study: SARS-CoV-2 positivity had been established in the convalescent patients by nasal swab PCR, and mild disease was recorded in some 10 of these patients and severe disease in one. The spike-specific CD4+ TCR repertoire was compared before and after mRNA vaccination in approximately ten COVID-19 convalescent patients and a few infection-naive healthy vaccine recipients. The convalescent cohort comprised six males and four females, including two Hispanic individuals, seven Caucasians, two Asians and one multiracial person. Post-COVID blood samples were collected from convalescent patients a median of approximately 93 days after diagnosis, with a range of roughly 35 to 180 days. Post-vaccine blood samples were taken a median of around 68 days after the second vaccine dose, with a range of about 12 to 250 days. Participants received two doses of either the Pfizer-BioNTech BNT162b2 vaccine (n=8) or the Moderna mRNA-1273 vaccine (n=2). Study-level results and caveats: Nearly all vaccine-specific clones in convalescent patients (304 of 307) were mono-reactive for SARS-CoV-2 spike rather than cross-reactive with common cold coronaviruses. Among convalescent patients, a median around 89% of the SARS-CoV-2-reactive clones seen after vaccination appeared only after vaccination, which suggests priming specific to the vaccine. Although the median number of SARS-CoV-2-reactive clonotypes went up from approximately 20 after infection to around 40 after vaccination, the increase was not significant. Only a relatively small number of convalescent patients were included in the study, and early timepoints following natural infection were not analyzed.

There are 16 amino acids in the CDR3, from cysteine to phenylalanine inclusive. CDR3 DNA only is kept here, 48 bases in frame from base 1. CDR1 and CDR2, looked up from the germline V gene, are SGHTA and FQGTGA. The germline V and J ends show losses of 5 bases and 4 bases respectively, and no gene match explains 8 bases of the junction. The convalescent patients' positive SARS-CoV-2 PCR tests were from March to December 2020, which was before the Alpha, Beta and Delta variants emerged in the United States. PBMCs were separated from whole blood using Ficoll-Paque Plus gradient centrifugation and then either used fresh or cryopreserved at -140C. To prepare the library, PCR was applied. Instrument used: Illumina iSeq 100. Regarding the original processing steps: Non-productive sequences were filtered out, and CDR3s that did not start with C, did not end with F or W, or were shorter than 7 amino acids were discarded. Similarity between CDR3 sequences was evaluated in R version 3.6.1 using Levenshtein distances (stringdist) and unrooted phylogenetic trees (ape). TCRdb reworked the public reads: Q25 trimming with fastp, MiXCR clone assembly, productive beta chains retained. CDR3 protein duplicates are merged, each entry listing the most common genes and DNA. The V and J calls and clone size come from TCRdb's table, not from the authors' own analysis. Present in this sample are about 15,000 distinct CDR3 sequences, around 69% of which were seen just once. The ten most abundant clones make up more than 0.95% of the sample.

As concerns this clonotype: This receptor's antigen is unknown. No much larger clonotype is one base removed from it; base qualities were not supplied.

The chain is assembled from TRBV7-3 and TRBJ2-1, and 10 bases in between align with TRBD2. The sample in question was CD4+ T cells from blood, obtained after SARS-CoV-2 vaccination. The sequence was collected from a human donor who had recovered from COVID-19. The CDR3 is CASSAGLAAIYNEQFF. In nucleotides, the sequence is TGTGCCAGCAGCGCAGGACTAGCGGCGATTTACAATGAGCAGTTCTTC.